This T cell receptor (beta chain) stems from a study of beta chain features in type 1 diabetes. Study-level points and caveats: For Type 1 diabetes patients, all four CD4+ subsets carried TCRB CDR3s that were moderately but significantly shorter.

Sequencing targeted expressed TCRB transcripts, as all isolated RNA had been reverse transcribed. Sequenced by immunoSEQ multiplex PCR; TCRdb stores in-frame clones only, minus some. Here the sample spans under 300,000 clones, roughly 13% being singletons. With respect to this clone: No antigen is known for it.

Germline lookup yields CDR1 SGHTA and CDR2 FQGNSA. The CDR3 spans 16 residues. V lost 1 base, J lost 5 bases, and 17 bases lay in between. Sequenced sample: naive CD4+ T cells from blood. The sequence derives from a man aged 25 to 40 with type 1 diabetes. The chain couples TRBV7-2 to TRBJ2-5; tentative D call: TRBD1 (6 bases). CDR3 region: CASSLGEQGRWETQYF. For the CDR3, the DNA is TGTGCCAGCAGCTTAGGGGAACAGGGCCGGTGGGAGACCCAGTACTTC.